This T cell receptor (beta chain) is drawn from a study of response to subunit inactivated influenza vaccine. General study points: Every seasonal influenza vaccination brings in few new T cells, the authors suggested.

This clonotype has a single count. Antigen: not known. TCRdb analysed the RT-PCR reads with MiXCR anew, one entry per CDR3 protein. The data show roughly 790,000 distinct CDR3 sequences, 21% seen once. CDR3 length: 16 amino acids. V was pared by 5 bases and J by 2 bases, with 16 bases between. The germline CDR1 and CDR2 sequences are LGHDT and YNNKEL (reference sequence). The clonotype comes from a man aged 45-65 years who received an inactivated influenza vaccine. Sample: PBMCs from blood, taken 5 days after vaccination. The chain links TRBV3-1 to TRBJ2-1; D may be TRBD2 (7 bases). The CDR3, as DNA: TGTGCCAGCAGCAGTCGAGGGGGGGGCACCTACAATGAGCAGTTCTTC. Residues: CASSSRGGGTYNEQFF.